This TCR beta chain was sequenced for a study of early T cells in non-severe SARS-CoV-2 infection. For the study at large: With bulk RNA from unsorted whole blood as input, sequencing yielded unpaired chains.

Individual cDNA molecules were tagged with unique molecular identifiers, the study reported. TCRdb ran MiXCR on the 5' RACE reads and lists one entry per CDR3 protein. The sample lists approximately 76,000 distinct CDR3 sequences; roughly 12% were seen once. This clonotype was recorded many times. Its specificity is not known. Germline V CDR1 and CDR2: KGHSY, FQNENV. Trimming pared 2 bases from V and 0 bases from J, leaving 5 bases between. The CDR3 is 13 amino acids. The study's findings and limits: VDJdb matching, biased toward anti-spike CD8 responses, missed private and CD4 specificities.

This TCR came from an adult who was a healthcare worker with PCR-confirmed SARS-CoV-2 infection or an uninfected control (not recorded which). The chain couples TRBV16 to TRBJ2-7; D call uncertain. The sample was whole blood. CDR3 DNA: TGTGCCAGCAGCCAAGCCTTCTCCTACGAGCAGTACTTC. Translating gives CASSQAFSYEQYF. Full variable domain (rest looked up from reference TRBV16 and TRBJ2-7): GEEVAQTPKHLVRGEGQKAKLYCAPIKGHSYVFWYQQVLKNEFKFLISFQNENVFDETGMPKERFSAKCLPNSPCSLEIQATKLEDSAVYFCASSQAFSYEQYFGPGTRLTVT.